Below are 29 T cell receptor beta chains sequenced from a single sample in a study of blood T cell repertoires in COVID-19. Assay: immunoSEQ multiplex PCR; the TCRdb copy retains only in-frame clones and omits some. Of hundreds of thousands of clones listed, roughly 91% were seen once; the top ten hold roughly 11%. The sequenced material came from peripheral blood. The receptors derive from a woman in her 30s with COVID-19, enrolled during active disease.

The chain employs TRBV6-5 and TRBJ1-6, with 12 nucleotides matching TRBD1. V lost 2 bases to trimming and J lost 10 bases; unmatched junction nucleotides: 3. This CDR3 spans 15 amino acids. Looked up from germline, CDR1 is MNHEY and CDR2 is SVGAGI. CDR3 bases: TGTGCCAGCAGTTACCCCGGGACAGGGGGCTCACCCCTCCACTTT. Its protein is CASSYPGTGGSPLHF.

About this clone: The sample contains more than one DNA sequence encoding this CDR3. The genes are TRBV18 and TRBJ2-7, with TRBD1 matching over 10 bases. CDR1 is KGHSH, CDR2 LQKENI, per germline. The CDR3 runs 14 residues. Trimming removed 3 bases from V and 1 base from J; junction bases left unmatched: 0. This CDR3 is CASSPGQGSYEQYF. The DNA for the CDR3 is TGTGCCAGCTCACCGGGACAGGGGTCCTACGAGCAGTACTTC.

The chain carries TRBV10-2 and TRBJ1-2, with D perhaps TRBD1 (6 bases). The CDR3 covers 16 residues. Trimming took 0 bases from V and 0 from J, leaving 11 bases between them. Germline-derived CDR1 and CDR2 are WSHSY and SAAADI. The CDR3 DNA is TGCGCCAGCAGTGAGTCGGGGGCAGGGACTAACTATGGCTACACCTTC. Residues: CASSESGAGTNYGYTF.

J is TRBJ1-2 and V is TRBV5-4; D is uncertain. The CDR3 contains 13 residues. CDR1 and CDR2 from the germline V gene are SGHNT and YYREEE (reference sequence). The germline V and J ends were trimmed by 0 bases and 8 bases, with 11 bases remaining between them. The CDR3 DNA is TGTGCCAGCAGCTTGGGGGAGGACTGGGGCTACACCTTC. It specifies CASSLGEDWGYTF.

This clone was observed once. The gene calls are TRBV5-4 and TRBJ2-3; 10 nucleotides line up with TRBD1. The CDR3 is 16 amino acids. The germline CDR1 and CDR2 sequences are SGHNT and YYREEE (reference sequence). V was clipped by 4 bases and J by 6 bases; unmatched bases: 11. The CDR3 protein is CASSRVPGQGRDTQYF. The CDR3 DNA sequence: TGTGCCAGCAGCCGCGTCCCGGGACAGGGGAGGGATACGCAGTATTTT.

V gene TRBV2 combines with J gene TRBJ1-6, with D unclear. CDR1 and CDR2 (germline): SNHLY, FYNNEI. V was shortened by 8 bases and J by 7 bases, with 18 bases between the two germline ends. The CDR3 length is 15 residues. The CDR3 nucleotides are TGTGCCAGCGACCCACCCGGGTTTAAGAATTCACCCCTCCACTTT. Translating gives CASDPPGFKNSPLHF. The full variable domain, its missing parts supplied by reference TRBV2 and TRBJ1-6, is EPEVTQTPSHQVTQMGQEVILRCVPISNHLYFYWYRQILGQKVEFLVSFYNNEISEKSEIFDDQFSVERPDGSNFTLKIRSTKLEDSAMYFCASDPPGFKNSPLHFGNGTRLTVT.

The chain carries TRBV5-6 and TRBJ1-1, with 11 bases aligning to TRBD1. The trim removed 3 bases at V and 6 bases at J, leaving 7 bases unmatched. CDR1 SGHDT and CDR2 YYEEEE come from the germline V gene. The CDR3 contains 15 residues. The CDR3 loop is CASSSPGQGVSEAFF. As DNA, the CDR3 is TGTGCCAGCAGCTCCCCGGGACAGGGGGTTTCTGAAGCTTTCTTT.

In the case of this clone: This same CDR3 is encoded by further DNA sequences in the sample. The chain has TRBV19 and TRBJ2-7; 8 bases are shared with TRBD1. This CDR3 has 15 residues. Trimming cost V 5 bases and J 0 bases; bases outside gene matches: 6. The germline V gene has CDR1 LNHDA and CDR2 SQIVND (reference sequence). The CDR3 loop reads CASSPGQGPSYEQYF. CDR3 DNA: TGTGCCAGTAGTCCAGGACAGGGACCCTCCTACGAGCAGTACTTC. The full variable domain, rest sourced from reference TRBV19 and TRBJ2-7, is DGGITQSPKYLFRKEGQNVTLSCEQNLNHDAMYWYRQDPGQGLRLIYYSQIVNDFQKGDIAEGYSVSREKKESFPLTVTSAQKNPTAFYLCASSPGQGPSYEQYFGPGTRLTVT.

The chain is built from TRBV5-1 and TRBJ1-2; 7 bases fit TRBD1. The CDR3 extends over 17 amino acids. Germline trimming cut 4 bases from V and 4 bases from J; bases unmatched to any gene: 16. Germline loops: CDR1 SGHRS, CDR2 YFSETQ. CDR3 bases: TGCGCCAGCAGCGGGGGTGCAGACAGGGTAGCATCCTATGGCTACACCTTC. The encoded protein is CASSGGADRVASYGYTF.

This rearrangement joins TRBV5-1 to TRBJ2-5; TRBD2 matches at 7 bases. Germline V CDR1 and CDR2: SGHRS, YFSETQ. Unmatched junction bases numbered 6, after V lost 2 bases and J lost 5 bases. This CDR3 is 14 amino acids long. The CDR3: CASSLAGLVETQYF. CDR3 nucleotides: TGCGCCAGCAGCTTAGCGGGATTGGTGGAGACCCAGTACTTC.

In this sample, this clone turned up once. J is TRBJ2-5 and V is TRBV28, with D possibly TRBD1 on 5 matching bases. V gave up 7 bases and J gave up 5 bases, with 14 bases separating them. Germline CDR1 reads MDHEN; CDR2 reads SYDVKM. The CDR3 contains 13 residues. The CDR3 here is CASNLRGRETQYF. As DNA, the CDR3 is TGTGCCAGCAACCTTAGGGGTAGGGAGACCCAGTACTTC.

The rearrangement uses TRBV14 and TRBJ2-7, with 7 bases that match TRBD1. CDR3 length: 15 amino acids. Germline CDR1 is SGHDN and CDR2 is FVKESK. With 3 bases clipped from V and 4 bases from J, the junction kept 9 bases outside the gene matches. CDR3 sequence reads: CASSHPKTGQYEQYF. In nucleotides, the CDR3 is TGTGCCAGCAGCCATCCTAAGACAGGGCAGTACGAGCAGTACTTC.

The chain recombines TRBV4-2 with TRBJ2-1, with 8 bases matching TRBD2. Germline CDR1 reads LGHNA; CDR2 reads YNFKEQ. The junction had 10 bases not matched to a gene; V was cut back by 6 bases and J by 0 bases. The CDR3 loop spans 17 amino acids. DNA for the CDR3: TGTGCCAGCAGTCGATCGAGCGGGGGAAGCTCCTACAATGAGCAGTTCTTC. Protein sequence: CASSRSSGGSSYNEQFF.

To note about this clone: The sample carries other DNA sequences with the same CDR3. The chain is built from TRBV19 and TRBJ1-1; 9 bases map to TRBD1. The CDR3 has 17 amino acids. CDR1 is LNHDA, CDR2 SQIVND, per germline (reference sequence). V trimming: 4 bases; J trimming: 0 bases; junction bases outside the gene matches: 9. Written as DNA, the CDR3 is TGTGCCAGTAGTACTCCGGGACAGGGAACTCTGAACACTGAAGCTTTCTTT. Encoded protein: CASSTPGQGTLNTEAFF.

CDR3 in DNA: TGCAGCGTCGTCGCGGGGGACTACACCTTC. Residues: CSVVAGDYTF. The V and J genes are TRBV29-1 and TRBJ1-2, with D possibly matching TRBD1 (5 bases). The CDR3 totals 10 residues. Germline CDR1 SQVTM, CDR2 ANQGSEA. V was shortened by 6 bases and J by 10 bases, with 12 bases between the two germline ends.

The rearrangement joins TRBV27 to TRBJ2-5, with a possible D match to TRBD2 (5 bases). Germline CDR1 MNHEY, CDR2 SMNVEV (reference sequence). The CDR3 is 15 amino acids. V lost 3 bases to trimming and J lost 4 bases, with 15 bases between them. DNA of the CDR3: TGTGCCAGCAGTTTTCTAATCGACGGGATAGAGACCCAGTACTTC. It translates to CASSFLIDGIETQYF.

The chain combines TRBV9 with TRBJ2-7, with TRBD2 matching 13 bases. From germline, CDR1 is SGDLS and CDR2 YYNGEE. The CDR3 has 15 residues. The J segment lost 1 base and the V segment lost 5 bases, leaving 3 bases of the junction unmatched. In nucleotides, the CDR3 is TGTGCCAGCAGACTGACTAGCGGGGGGTCCTACGAGCAGTACTTC. It specifies CASRLTSGGSYEQYF.

V is TRBV6-2 or TRBV6-3 and J is TRBJ2-5; 7 positions agree with TRBD2. CDR1 MNHEY and CDR2 SVGEGT come from the germline V gene. CDR3 length: 16 residues. Losses at the gene ends were 5 bases for V and 5 bases for J; bases not matched to a gene: 14. In nucleotides, the CDR3 is TGTGCCAGCAGTCCCCCGCGGGAGCGGGGACTTGAGACCCAGTACTTC. Protein: CASSPPRERGLETQYF.

CDR3 coding DNA: TGCGCCAGCAGCCTTCGGGAAAGTTCCGCCTATGGCTACACCTTC. Translation gives CASSLRESSAYGYTF. The V gene is TRBV4-1, the J gene TRBJ1-2; no definite D call. Germline V lookup: CDR1 MGHRA, CDR2 YSYEKL. The CDR3 totals 15 residues. V dropped 4 bases and J dropped 4 bases, with 16 bases sitting between them.

As regards this clone: In the same sample, other DNA sequences code for this CDR3. The chain uses TRBV6-5 and TRBJ1-1; TRBD1 agrees at 9 bases. Unmatched junction bases numbered 8, after V lost 6 bases and J lost 3 bases. The CDR3 totals 15 residues. The germline gives CDR1 MNHEY, CDR2 SVGAGI. CDR3 protein: CASRGQGAGDTEAFF. The CDR3 nucleotides are TGTGCCAGCAGGGGACAGGGAGCAGGGGACACTGAAGCTTTCTTT.

This chain connects TRBV18 to TRBJ2-3; 11 bases line up with TRBD1. The CDR3 is 14 residues long. In germline, CDR1 is KGHSH, CDR2 LQKENI. Germline trimming cut 8 bases from V and 6 bases from J; bases unmatched to any gene: 7. CDR3 region: CASAPGTGGDTQYF. The CDR3 DNA is TGTGCCAGCGCTCCCGGGACAGGGGGGGATACGCAGTATTTT.

The chain has TRBV11-2 and TRBJ1-2, with D unresolved. The CDR3 length is 15 residues. CDR1 is SGHAT, CDR2 FQNNGV, per germline. The V gene lost 3 bases and the J gene lost 4 bases, with 15 bases spanning the gap. The CDR3 DNA is TGTGCCAGCAGCTTTGGTTCAGGCACGATCTATGGCTACACCTTC. Amino acids: CASSFGSGTIYGYTF.

This clone was counted between two and nine times. The chain uses TRBV19 and TRBJ2-1; TRBD1 is a possible D gene (6 bases). The V end was cut by 2 bases, the J end by 4 bases, with 18 bases between. Germline lookup yields CDR1 LNHDA and CDR2 SQIVND (reference sequence). The CDR3 runs to 17 residues. Here the CDR3 reads CASSISLGAIPYNEQFF. DNA for the CDR3: TGTGCCAGTAGTATAAGTTTGGGGGCGATACCTTACAATGAGCAGTTCTTC. The entire variable domain, with the rest obtained from reference TRBV19 and TRBJ2-1, is as follows: DGGITQSPKYLFRKEGQNVTLSCEQNLNHDAMYWYRQDPGQGLRLIYYSQIVNDFQKGDIAEGYSVSREKKESFPLTVTSAQKNPTAFYLCASSISLGAIPYNEQFFGPGTRLTVL.

This chain links TRBV5-4 with TRBJ2-1; no reliable D call. Germline CDR1 SGHNT, CDR2 YYREEE (reference sequence). CDR3 size: 13 residues. V dropped 0 bases and J dropped 8 bases, with 9 bases sitting between them. For the CDR3, the DNA is TGTGCCAGCAGCTTGGATCGGAGCGATGAGCAGTTCTTC. It specifies CASSLDRSDEQFF. Combining the CDR3 with reference TRBV5-4 and TRBJ2-1 gives the whole variable domain ETGVTQSPTHLIKTRGQQVTLRCSSQSGHNTVSWYQQALGQGPQFIFQYYREEENGRGNFPPRFSGLQFPNYSSELNVNALELDDSALYLCASSLDRSDEQFFGPGTRLTVL.

J is TRBJ1-2 and V is TRBV4-2; tentatively, D is TRBD1 (6 bases). V was cut by 1 base and J by 6 bases, with 15 bases left in between. Per the germline V gene, CDR1 is LGHNA and CDR2 is YNFKEQ. This CDR3 region has 15 residues. The CDR3, as DNA: TGTGCCAGCAGCCAAGTAAACAGGGAAATCAATGGCTACACCTTC. The encoded protein is CASSQVNREINGYTF.

The chain links TRBV7-6 to TRBJ2-1; 10 bases fit TRBD2. Germline V gene sequence: CDR1 SGHVS, CDR2 FNYEAQ. V lost 6 bases to trimming and J lost 4 bases; unmatched junction nucleotides: 9. There are 16 residues in the CDR3. DNA of the CDR3: TGTGCCAGCAGTTCCGGACTAGCGGTGGGGTACAATGAGCAGTTCTTC. This gives the protein CASSSGLAVGYNEQFF. Variable domain in full (rest from reference TRBV7-6 and TRBJ2-1): GAGVSQSPRYKVTKRGQDVALRCDPISGHVSLYWYRQALGQGPEFLTYFNYEAQQDKSGLPNDRFSAERPEGSISTLTIQRTEQRDSAMYRCASSSGLAVGYNEQFFGPGTRLTVL.

The genes are TRBV7-9 and TRBJ1-2; D is possibly TRBD1 (5 bases). Germline assignment: CDR1 SEHNR and CDR2 FQNEAQ (reference sequence). V lost 2 bases and J lost 1, with 11 bases in between. This CDR3 is 15 amino acids long. CDR3 bases: TGTGCCAGCAGCTTACAAGGGGCGTATAACTATGGCTACACCTTC. Its protein is CASSLQGAYNYGYTF.

The rearrangement joins TRBV14 to TRBJ1-1; D is undetermined. The CDR3 consists of 16 residues. CDR1 and CDR2 (germline): SGHDN, FVKESK. Deletions cut 6 bases from V and 0 bases from J, with 17 bases between. CDR3 residues: CASRLKGGRLNTEAFF. DNA for the CDR3: TGTGCCAGCAGATTGAAAGGCGGGAGGTTGAACACTGAAGCTTTCTTT.

The gene calls are TRBV7-9 and TRBJ1-1; D uncertain. This CDR3 has 12 residues. Germline lookup yields CDR1 SEHNR and CDR2 FQNEAQ (reference sequence). Deletions cut 6 bases from V and 11 bases from J, with 16 bases between. The CDR3 here is CASRARPPKAFF. CDR3 sequence (DNA): TGTGCCAGCAGGGCTAGACCCCCCAAGGCTTTCTTT.